This is a list of T cell receptor beta chains from one sample in a study of blood T cell repertoires in COVID-19. Profiling relied on immunoSEQ multiplex PCR, and the TCRdb table lists in-frame clones only, not all of them. The repertoire consists of tens of thousands of clones, with less than 80% occurring once and the leading ten covering more than 25%. The source material was peripheral blood. Every receptor here comes from a man aged 55 to 70 with active or convalescent COVID-19. Both conserved end residues are part of each CDR3. Rows give clone size only sometimes, using once, few, many, or a class for an expanded clone.

NA | TRBJ1-3 | TRBV10-3 | CAISESSRGLSGNTIYF
NA | TRBJ2-2 | TRBV9 | CASSARTGRETGELFF
once | TRBJ1-1 | TRBV29-1 | CSVVARDTMNTEAFF
once | TRBJ2-1 | TRBV4-1 | CASSLTSGANNEQFF
once | TRBJ2-1 | TRBV4-1 | CASSQLWDRNYNEQFF
many | TRBJ1-1 | TRBV14 | CASSRQSNTEAFF
NA | TRBJ2-2 | TRBV7-2 | CASSFFTEHTGELFF
few | TRBJ2-3 | TRBV20-1 | CSARGRDTQYF
NA | TRBJ2-5 | TRBV24-1 | CATSDYQETQYF
NA | TRBJ1-2 | TRBV19 | CASSPQDYGYTF
few | TRBJ1-6 | TRBV3-1/TRBV3-2 | CASSQGKGRNSPLHF
few | TRBJ1-1 | TRBV2 | CASSPSGGFTEAFF
NA | TRBJ1-5 | TRBV4-2 | CASSQVQGTQPQHF
few | TRBJ1-2 | TRBV28 | CASSLTGDGYTF
NA | TRBJ1-1 | TRBV19 | CASSTIPDMNTEAFF
NA | TRBJ1-2 | TRBV13 | CASSQFTGGYGYTF
NA | TRBJ1-2 | TRBV7-9 | CASTVATNYGYTF
NA | TRBJ2-3 | TRBV7-2 | CASSFELVRTGNADTQYF
NA | TRBJ2-7 | TRBV24-1 | CATSDSGDNEQYF